This TCR beta chain was captured by sequencing in a study of early T cells in non-severe SARS-CoV-2 infection. As for the study in general: Sequencing was performed on bulk RNA from unsorted whole blood, leaving chains unpaired. Findings and limits, study-wide: Matching against VDJdb likely underestimated virus-specific expansions, favoring anti-spike CD8.

Germline V gene lookup returns CDR1 SGHAT and CDR2 FQNNGV. J was trimmed by 0 bases and V by 6 bases; bases with no gene match: 6. This CDR3 has 16 residues. Each single cDNA molecule received a unique molecular identifier. TCRdb processed the 5' RACE reads anew with MiXCR; each CDR3 protein has one entry. The data contain approximately 52,000 distinct CDR3 sequences, 15% of them singletons. This clonotype was seen only a few times. The antigen remains unidentified. The TCR was taken from an adult who was a healthcare worker with PCR-confirmed SARS-CoV-2 infection or an uninfected control (not recorded which). The gene calls are TRBV11-2 and TRBJ2-7, with 12 bases fitting TRBD2. The sequenced sample was whole blood, obtained at baseline. CDR3 sequence: CASRTSGRLSSYEQYF. CDR3 nucleotides: TGTGCCAGCAGAACTAGCGGGAGGCTCAGCTCCTACGAGCAGTACTTC.